The rows below give T cell receptor beta chains drawn from one sample of a study of blood T cells in healthy people across ages. Each CDR3 protein gets one entry after TCRdb re-called the 5' RACE reads with MiXCR. The sample carries roughly 800,000 distinct CDR3 sequences, about 25% recorded once. This sample was shared with a second study, whose subject was T cells of mothers and their children.

Sequencing used blood. The receptors were gathered from a boy between 10 and 17 years old in good health. Both conserved end residues are trimmed from each CDR3. Fields, in order: CDR3 length, clone size, V gene, CDR3 protein. Only part of the rows carry a size: once, few, many, or a class if the clone is expanded.

CDR3 length: 13
clone size: few
V gene: TRBV5-1
CDR3 protein: ASSSRQGYNYGYT

CDR3 length: 11
clone size: few
V gene: TRBV7-9
CDR3 protein: AVGLAAQETQY

CDR3 length: 13
clone size: few
V gene: TRBV18
CDR3 protein: ASPPRNGRDNEQF

CDR3 length: 13
clone size: NA
V gene: TRBV7-3
CDR3 protein: ASSSIGGDYNEQF

CDR3 length: 13
clone size: once
V gene: TRBV12-3/TRBV12-4
CDR3 protein: ASSSRDRGFTEAF

CDR3 length: 12
clone size: NA
V gene: TRBV19
CDR3 protein: ASSAQGASVTLH

CDR3 length: 13
clone size: NA
V gene: TRBV12-3/TRBV12-4
CDR3 protein: ASSLWDRVEQPQH

CDR3 length: 13
clone size: NA
V gene: TRBV20-1
CDR3 protein: SARPGLAPHNEQF

CDR3 length: 13
clone size: few
V gene: TRBV29-1
CDR3 protein: SVGKGGMATGELF

CDR3 length: 13
clone size: NA
V gene: TRBV2
CDR3 protein: ASSEEGRGYDEQY

CDR3 length: 9
clone size: many
V gene: TRBV29-1
CDR3 protein: SVAGFGEQY

CDR3 length: 12
clone size: NA
V gene: TRBV7-2
CDR3 protein: ASGRTGIYNEQF

CDR3 length: 13
clone size: NA
V gene: TRBV5-1
CDR3 protein: ASLQTGGAADTQY

CDR3 length: 11
clone size: NA
V gene: TRBV29-1
CDR3 protein: SAGTSGGFEQY

CDR3 length: 10
clone size: NA
V gene: TRBV12-3/TRBV12-4
CDR3 protein: ASSPSIDEQF

CDR3 length: 13
clone size: few
V gene: TRBV29-1
CDR3 protein: SVDRAVSTYNEQF

CDR3 length: 12
clone size: NA
V gene: TRBV6-1
CDR3 protein: ASSESGVDTEAF

CDR3 length: 13
clone size: NA
V gene: TRBV10-3
CDR3 protein: AISESGQDMNERY

CDR3 length: 12
clone size: NA
V gene: TRBV12-3/TRBV12-4
CDR3 protein: ASSLWYRDTEAF

CDR3 length: 13
clone size: many
V gene: TRBV24-1
CDR3 protein: ATSHPAGVGDTQY

CDR3 length: 18
clone size: NA
V gene: TRBV6-1
CDR3 protein: ASRPLSVGQGAAFYNEQF

CDR3 length: 14
clone size: few
V gene: TRBV5-6
CDR3 protein: ASSPGGTGGSYGYT

CDR3 length: 13
clone size: NA
V gene: TRBV20-1
CDR3 protein: SARDPRDLRETQY

CDR3 length: 12
clone size: NA
V gene: TRBV7-2
CDR3 protein: ASSILPENYGYT

CDR3 length: 12
clone size: few
V gene: TRBV4-1
CDR3 protein: ASSPGGRGEKLF

CDR3 length: 10
clone size: few
V gene: TRBV29-1
CDR3 protein: SAGRMSTEAF

CDR3 length: 13
clone size: few
V gene: TRBV7-2
CDR3 protein: ASSRDRGVLYEQY

CDR3 length: 13
clone size: few
V gene: TRBV28
CDR3 protein: ASSLSPAANYEQY

CDR3 length: 12
clone size: NA
V gene: TRBV19
CDR3 protein: ASSASQVSYEQY

CDR3 length: 11
clone size: few
V gene: TRBV29-1
CDR3 protein: SVDGGVNEKLF

CDR3 length: 10
clone size: few
V gene: TRBV10-3
CDR3 protein: AIRDTGNTIY

CDR3 length: 13
clone size: NA
V gene: TRBV28
CDR3 protein: ASSFEGVKDQPQH

CDR3 length: 14
clone size: NA
V gene: TRBV20-1
CDR3 protein: SARMVAGASYNEQF

CDR3 length: 13
clone size: few
V gene: TRBV29-1
CDR3 protein: SVPRFLAVPDEQY

CDR3 length: 8
clone size: few
V gene: TRBV3-1
CDR3 protein: ASSQDRRG

CDR3 length: 13
clone size: few
V gene: TRBV5-1
CDR3 protein: ASSSSSGTGHEQY

CDR3 length: 14
clone size: few
V gene: TRBV29-1
CDR3 protein: SVGPGTGASTGTQY

CDR3 length: 14
clone size: NA
V gene: TRBV4-3
CDR3 protein: ASSQQTGNPKNIQY

CDR3 length: 15
clone size: few
V gene: TRBV7-2
CDR3 protein: ASSSTPGLAGAGEQF

CDR3 length: 13
clone size: few
V gene: TRBV6-5
CDR3 protein: ASRDPSSGANVLT

CDR3 length: 11
clone size: few
V gene: TRBV12-3/TRBV12-4
CDR3 protein: ASSLFVGYGYT

CDR3 length: 13
clone size: NA
V gene: TRBV9
CDR3 protein: ASSVEGLITDTQY

CDR3 length: 11
clone size: NA
V gene: TRBV12-5
CDR3 protein: ASGLDSNYGYT

CDR3 length: 13
clone size: NA
V gene: TRBV7-2
CDR3 protein: ASSLEGQGITEAF

CDR3 length: 13
clone size: NA
V gene: TRBV6-5
CDR3 protein: ASSYQGQGAVTQY

CDR3 length: 11
clone size: NA
V gene: TRBV20-1
CDR3 protein: SAPHREYEKLF

CDR3 length: 13
clone size: NA
V gene: TRBV3-1
CDR3 protein: ASSLEFEVGETQY

CDR3 length: 12
clone size: few
V gene: TRBV20-1
CDR3 protein: SARANSYTDTQY

CDR3 length: 13
clone size: few
V gene: TRBV11-2
CDR3 protein: ASSPPAGPTDTQY

CDR3 length: 13
clone size: NA
V gene: TRBV13
CDR3 protein: ASSFDRGMNTEAF

CDR3 length: 12
clone size: NA
V gene: TRBV2
CDR3 protein: ASRLDGNTGELF

CDR3 length: 11
clone size: once
V gene: TRBV12-3/TRBV12-4
CDR3 protein: ASSTGTSEEQY

CDR3 length: 12
clone size: NA
V gene: TRBV9
CDR3 protein: ASSVTPGPNTQY

CDR3 length: 11
clone size: few
V gene: TRBV6-6
CDR3 protein: ASSYSGDNEQF

CDR3 length: 11
clone size: NA
V gene: TRBV28
CDR3 protein: ASRGQSHQPQH

CDR3 length: 14
clone size: NA
V gene: TRBV7-8
CDR3 protein: ASSLAGSGDNSPLH

CDR3 length: 11
clone size: NA
V gene: TRBV29-1
CDR3 protein: SAGATGEETQY

CDR3 length: 12
clone size: few
V gene: TRBV20-1
CDR3 protein: SAVGVGTYYEQY

CDR3 length: 12
clone size: NA
V gene: TRBV19
CDR3 protein: ASSNGASTDTQY